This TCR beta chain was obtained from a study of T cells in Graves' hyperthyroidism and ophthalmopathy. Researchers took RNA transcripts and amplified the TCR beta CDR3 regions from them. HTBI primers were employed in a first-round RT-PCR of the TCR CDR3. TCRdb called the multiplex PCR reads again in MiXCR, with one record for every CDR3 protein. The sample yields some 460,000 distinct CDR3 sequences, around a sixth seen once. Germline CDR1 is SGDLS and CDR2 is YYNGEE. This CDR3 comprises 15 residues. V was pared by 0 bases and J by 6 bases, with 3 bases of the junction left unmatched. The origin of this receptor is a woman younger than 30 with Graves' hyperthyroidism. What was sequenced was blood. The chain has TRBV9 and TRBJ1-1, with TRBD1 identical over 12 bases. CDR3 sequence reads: CASSVGDRGQAEAFF. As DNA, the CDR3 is TGTGCCAGCAGCGTAGGGGACAGGGGGCAGGCTGAAGCTTTCTTT.